This T cell receptor (beta chain) came from a study of T-cell reconstitution after alpha-beta-depleted transplantation in children. The CDR3 length is 14 residues. Trimming took off 8 bases at V and 0 bases at J, with 10 bases between the two ends. Germline V lookup: CDR1 SEHNR, CDR2 FQNEAQ (reference sequence). Unique molecular identifiers were incorporated during preparation of the TCRbeta library. Each CDR3 protein gets one entry after TCRdb re-called the PCR reads with MiXCR. The sample lists about 200,000 distinct CDR3 sequences; 14% to 15% were seen once. This clonotype came up many times. V and J are TRBV7-9 and TRBJ2-2; perhaps TRBD2 as D (6 bases). The material sequenced was PBMCs from the stem cell graft donor, taken from the stem cell graft. This TCR was recovered from a human donor who donated a stem cell graft to a child with acute lymphoblastic leukemia. The CDR3 reads CASGAGSNTGELFF. The CDR3 DNA is TGTGCCAGCGGGGCGGGATCGAACACCGGGGAGCTGTTTTTT.